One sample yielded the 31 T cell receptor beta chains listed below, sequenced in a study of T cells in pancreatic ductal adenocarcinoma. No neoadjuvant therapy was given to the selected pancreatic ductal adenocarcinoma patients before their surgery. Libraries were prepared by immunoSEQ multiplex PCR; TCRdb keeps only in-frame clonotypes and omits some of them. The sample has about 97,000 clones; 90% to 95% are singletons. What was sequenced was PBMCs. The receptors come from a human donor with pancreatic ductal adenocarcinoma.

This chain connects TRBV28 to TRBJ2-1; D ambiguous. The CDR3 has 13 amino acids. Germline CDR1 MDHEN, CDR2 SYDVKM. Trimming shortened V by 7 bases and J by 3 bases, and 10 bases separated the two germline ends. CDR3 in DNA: TGTGCCAGCAACCGGGTAAGCTACAATGAGCAGTTCTTC. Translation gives CASNRVSYNEQFF.

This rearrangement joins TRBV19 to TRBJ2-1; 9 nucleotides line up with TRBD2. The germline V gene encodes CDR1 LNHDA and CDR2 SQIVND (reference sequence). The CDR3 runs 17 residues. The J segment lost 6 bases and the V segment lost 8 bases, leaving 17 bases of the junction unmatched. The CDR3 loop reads CASGLLSGAGGGNEQFF. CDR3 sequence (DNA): TGTGCCAGTGGGCTATTGTCGGGGGCGGGAGGGGGCAATGAGCAGTTCTTC.

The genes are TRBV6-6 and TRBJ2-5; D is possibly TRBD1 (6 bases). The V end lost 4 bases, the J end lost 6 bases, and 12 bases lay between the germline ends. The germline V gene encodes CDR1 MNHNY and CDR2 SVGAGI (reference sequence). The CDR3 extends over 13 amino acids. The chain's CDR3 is CASSSQGWKTQYF. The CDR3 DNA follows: TGTGCCAGCAGTTCGCAGGGGTGGAAGACCCAGTACTTC.

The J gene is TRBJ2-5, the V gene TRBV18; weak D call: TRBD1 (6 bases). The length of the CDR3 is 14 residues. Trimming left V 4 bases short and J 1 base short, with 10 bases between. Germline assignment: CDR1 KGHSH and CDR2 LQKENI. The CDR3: CASSLQGIQETQYF. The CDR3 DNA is TGTGCCAGCTCACTACAGGGCATCCAAGAGACCCAGTACTTC.

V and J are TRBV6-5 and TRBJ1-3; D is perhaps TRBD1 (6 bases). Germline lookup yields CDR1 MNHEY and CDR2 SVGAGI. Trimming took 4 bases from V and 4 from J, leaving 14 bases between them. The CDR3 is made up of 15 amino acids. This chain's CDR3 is CASSFTGSAGNTIYF. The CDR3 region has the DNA TGTGCCAGCAGTTTCACAGGGTCTGCCGGAAACACCATATATTTT.

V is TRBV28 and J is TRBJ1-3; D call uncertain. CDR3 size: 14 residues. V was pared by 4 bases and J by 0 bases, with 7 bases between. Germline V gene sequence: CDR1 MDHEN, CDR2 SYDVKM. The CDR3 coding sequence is TGTGCCAGCAGTTCCCCCAACTCTGGAAACACCATATATTTT. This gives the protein CASSSPNSGNTIYF.

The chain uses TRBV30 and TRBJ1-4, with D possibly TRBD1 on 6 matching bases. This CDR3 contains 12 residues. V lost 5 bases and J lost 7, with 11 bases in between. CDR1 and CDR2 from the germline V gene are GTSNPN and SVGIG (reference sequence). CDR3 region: CAWGTGTEKLFF. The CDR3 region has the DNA TGTGCCTGGGGCACAGGGACTGAAAAACTGTTTTTT.

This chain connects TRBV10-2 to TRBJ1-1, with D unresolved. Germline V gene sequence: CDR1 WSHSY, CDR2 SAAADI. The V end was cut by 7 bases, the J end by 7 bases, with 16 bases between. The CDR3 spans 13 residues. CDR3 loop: CASTKTDWREAFF. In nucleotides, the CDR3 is TGCGCCAGCACTAAAACCGACTGGCGTGAAGCTTTCTTT.

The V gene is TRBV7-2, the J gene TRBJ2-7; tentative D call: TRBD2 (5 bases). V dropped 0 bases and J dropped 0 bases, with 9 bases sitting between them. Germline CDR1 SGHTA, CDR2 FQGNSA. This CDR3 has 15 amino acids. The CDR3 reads CASSLANSDSYEQYF. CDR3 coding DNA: TGTGCCAGCAGCTTAGCGAATAGCGACTCCTACGAGCAGTACTTC.

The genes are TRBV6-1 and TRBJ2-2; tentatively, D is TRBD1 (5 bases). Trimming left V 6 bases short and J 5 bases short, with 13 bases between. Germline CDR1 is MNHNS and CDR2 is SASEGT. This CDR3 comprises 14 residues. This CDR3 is CASRRSGRTGELFF. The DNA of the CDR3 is TGTGCCAGCAGACGATCAGGGCGAACCGGGGAGCTGTTTTTT.

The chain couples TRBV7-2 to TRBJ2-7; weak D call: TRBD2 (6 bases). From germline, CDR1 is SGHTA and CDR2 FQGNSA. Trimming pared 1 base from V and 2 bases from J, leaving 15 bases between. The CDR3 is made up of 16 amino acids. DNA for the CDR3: TGTGCCAGCAGCTTAGACTCCGGGAGTACAACCTACGAGCAGTACTTC. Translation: CASSLDSGSTTYEQYF.

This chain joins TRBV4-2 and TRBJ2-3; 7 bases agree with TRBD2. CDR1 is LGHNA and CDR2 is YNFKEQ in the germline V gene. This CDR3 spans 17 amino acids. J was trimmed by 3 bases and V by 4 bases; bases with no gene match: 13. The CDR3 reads CASSPSGVERGTDTQYF. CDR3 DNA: TGTGCCAGCAGCCCTAGTGGTGTCGAGCGGGGAACAGATACGCAGTATTTT.

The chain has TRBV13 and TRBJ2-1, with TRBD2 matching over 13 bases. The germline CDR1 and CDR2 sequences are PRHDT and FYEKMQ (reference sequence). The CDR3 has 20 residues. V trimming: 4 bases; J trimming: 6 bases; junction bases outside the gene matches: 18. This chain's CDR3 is CASSSTPGTSGDGGSNEQFF. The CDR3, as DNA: TGTGCCAGCAGCTCCACGCCCGGGACTAGCGGGGATGGTGGGTCCAATGAGCAGTTCTTC.

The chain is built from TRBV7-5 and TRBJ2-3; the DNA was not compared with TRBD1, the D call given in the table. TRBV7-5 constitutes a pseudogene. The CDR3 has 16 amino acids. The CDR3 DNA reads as TGTGCCAGAAGGATTTTGGGGACAGGAGTTAAAGATACGCAGTATTTT. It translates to CARRILGTGVKDTQYF.

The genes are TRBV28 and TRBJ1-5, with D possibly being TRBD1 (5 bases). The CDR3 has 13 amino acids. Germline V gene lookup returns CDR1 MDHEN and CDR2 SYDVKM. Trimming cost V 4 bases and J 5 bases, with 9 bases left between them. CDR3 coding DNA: TGTGCCAGCAGTTGGGGGGGGGATCAGCCCCAGCATTTT. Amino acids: CASSWGGDQPQHF.

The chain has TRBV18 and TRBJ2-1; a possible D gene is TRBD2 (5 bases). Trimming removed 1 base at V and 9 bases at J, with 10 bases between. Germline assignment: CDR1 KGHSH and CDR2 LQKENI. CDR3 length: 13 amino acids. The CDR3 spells CASSPLSEGEQFF. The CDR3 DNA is TGTGCCAGCTCACCACTGAGCGAGGGTGAGCAGTTCTTC.

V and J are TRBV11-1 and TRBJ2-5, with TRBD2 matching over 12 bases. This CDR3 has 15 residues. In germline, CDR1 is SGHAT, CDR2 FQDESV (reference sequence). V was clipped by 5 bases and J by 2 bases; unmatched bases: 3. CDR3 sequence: CASSRTSGAQETQYF. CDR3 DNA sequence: TGTGCCAGCAGCCGGACTAGCGGGGCTCAAGAGACCCAGTACTTC.

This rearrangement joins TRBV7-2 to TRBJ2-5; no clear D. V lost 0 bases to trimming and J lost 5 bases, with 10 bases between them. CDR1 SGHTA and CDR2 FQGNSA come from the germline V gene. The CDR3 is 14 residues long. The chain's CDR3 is CASSLAFSRETQYF. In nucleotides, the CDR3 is TGTGCCAGCAGCTTAGCATTCTCTAGGGAGACCCAGTACTTC.

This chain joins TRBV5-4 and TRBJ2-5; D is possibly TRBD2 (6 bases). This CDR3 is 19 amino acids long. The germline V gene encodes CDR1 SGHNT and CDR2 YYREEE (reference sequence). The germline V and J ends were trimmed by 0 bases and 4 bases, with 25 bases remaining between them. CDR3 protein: CASSLEVTVAGTTGETQYF. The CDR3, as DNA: TGTGCCAGCAGCTTGGAGGTTACAGTGGCGGGGACGACCGGAGAGACCCAGTACTTC.

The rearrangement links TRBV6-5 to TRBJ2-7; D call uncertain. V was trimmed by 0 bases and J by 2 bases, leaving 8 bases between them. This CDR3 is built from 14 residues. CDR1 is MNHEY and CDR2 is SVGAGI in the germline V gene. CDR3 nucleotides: TGTGCCAGCAGTTACTCCGCAGGAACCTACGAGCAGTACTTC. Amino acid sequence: CASSYSAGTYEQYF.

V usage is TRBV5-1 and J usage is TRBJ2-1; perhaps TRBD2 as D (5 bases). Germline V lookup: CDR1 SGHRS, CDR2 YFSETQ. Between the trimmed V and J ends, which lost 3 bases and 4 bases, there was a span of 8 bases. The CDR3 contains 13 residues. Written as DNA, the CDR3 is TGCGCCAGCAGCTCAGGACTTTACAATGAGCAGTTCTTC. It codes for CASSSGLYNEQFF.

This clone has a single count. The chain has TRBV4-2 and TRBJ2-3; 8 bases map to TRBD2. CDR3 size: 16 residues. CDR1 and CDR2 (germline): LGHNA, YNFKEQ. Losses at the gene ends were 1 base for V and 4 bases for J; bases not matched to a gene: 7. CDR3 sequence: CASSQGWTGGPDTQYF. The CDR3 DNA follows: TGTGCCAGCAGCCAAGGATGGACGGGAGGGCCAGATACGCAGTATTTT.

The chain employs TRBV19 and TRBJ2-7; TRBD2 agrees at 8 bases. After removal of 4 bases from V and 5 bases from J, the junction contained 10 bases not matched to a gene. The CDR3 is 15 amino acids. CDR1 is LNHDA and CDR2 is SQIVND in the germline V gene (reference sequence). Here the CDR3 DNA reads TGTGCCAGTAGTACCCTCGGGACTAGTCGGAACGAGCAGTACTTC. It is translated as CASSTLGTSRNEQYF.

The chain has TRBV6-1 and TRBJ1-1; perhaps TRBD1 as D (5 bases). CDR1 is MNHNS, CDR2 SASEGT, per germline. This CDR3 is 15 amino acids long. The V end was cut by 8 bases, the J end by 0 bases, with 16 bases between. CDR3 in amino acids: CASLPGQDMNTEAFF. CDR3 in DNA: TGTGCCAGCCTCCCCGGACAAGACATGAACACTGAAGCTTTCTTT.

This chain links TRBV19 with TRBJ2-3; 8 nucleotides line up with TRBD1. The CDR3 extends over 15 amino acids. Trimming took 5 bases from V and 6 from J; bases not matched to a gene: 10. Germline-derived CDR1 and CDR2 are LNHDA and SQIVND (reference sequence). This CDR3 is CASSPRDRPGDTQYF. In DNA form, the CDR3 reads TGTGCCAGTAGTCCCCGGGACAGGCCAGGGGATACGCAGTATTTT. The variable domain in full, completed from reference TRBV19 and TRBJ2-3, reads DGGITQSPKYLFRKEGQNVTLSCEQNLNHDAMYWYRQDPGQGLRLIYYSQIVNDFQKGDIAEGYSVSREKKESFPLTVTSAQKNPTAFYLCASSPRDRPGDTQYFGPGTRLTVL.

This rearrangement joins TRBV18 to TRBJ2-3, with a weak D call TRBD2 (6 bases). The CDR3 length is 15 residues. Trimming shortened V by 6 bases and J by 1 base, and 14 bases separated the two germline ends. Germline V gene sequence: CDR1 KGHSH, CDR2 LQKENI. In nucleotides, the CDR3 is TGTGCCAGCTCCCCTCAGGGCGGGGGCACAGATACGCAGTATTTT. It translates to CASSPQGGGTDTQYF.

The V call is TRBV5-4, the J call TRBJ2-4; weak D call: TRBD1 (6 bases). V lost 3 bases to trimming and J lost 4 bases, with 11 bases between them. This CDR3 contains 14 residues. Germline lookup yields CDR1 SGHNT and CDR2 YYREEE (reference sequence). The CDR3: CASSYRDKKNIQYF. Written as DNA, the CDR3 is TGTGCCAGCAGCTACCGGGACAAGAAAAACATTCAGTACTTC. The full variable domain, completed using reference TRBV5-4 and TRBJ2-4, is ETGVTQSPTHLIKTRGQQVTLRCSSQSGHNTVSWYQQALGQGPQFIFQYYREEENGRGNFPPRFSGLQFPNYSSELNVNALELDDSALYLCASSYRDKKNIQYFGAGTRLSVL.

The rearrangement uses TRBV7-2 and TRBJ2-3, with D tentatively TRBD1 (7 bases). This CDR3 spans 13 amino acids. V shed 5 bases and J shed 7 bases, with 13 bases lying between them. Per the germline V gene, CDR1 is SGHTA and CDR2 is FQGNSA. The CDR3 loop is CASSPEGAYTQYF. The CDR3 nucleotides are TGTGCCAGCAGCCCGGAGGGGGCCTATACGCAGTATTTT.

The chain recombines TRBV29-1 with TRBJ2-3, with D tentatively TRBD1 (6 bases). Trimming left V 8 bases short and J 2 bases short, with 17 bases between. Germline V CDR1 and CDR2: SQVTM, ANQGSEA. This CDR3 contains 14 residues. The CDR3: CSQGTTSFTDTQYF. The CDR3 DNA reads TGCAGCCAGGGGACGACGTCCTTCACAGATACGCAGTATTTT.

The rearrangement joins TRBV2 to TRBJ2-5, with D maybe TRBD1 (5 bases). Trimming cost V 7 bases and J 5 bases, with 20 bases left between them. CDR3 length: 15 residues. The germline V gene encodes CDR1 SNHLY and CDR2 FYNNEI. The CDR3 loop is CASTQSGQGWETQYF. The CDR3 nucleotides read TGTGCCAGCACCCAGAGTGGTCAGGGCTGGGAGACCCAGTACTTC.

The DNA for the CDR3 is TGTGCCAGTAGTCAAGACAGGGACCTAAACATTCAGTACTTC. Translated: CASSQDRDLNIQYF. This chain connects TRBV19 to TRBJ2-4; TRBD1 matches at 7 bases. Germline lookup yields CDR1 LNHDA and CDR2 SQIVND (reference sequence). The CDR3 runs 14 residues. V shed 5 bases and J 6 bases; nucleotides not matched to a gene: 7.